The 7 T cell receptor beta chains reported below all come from one sample, sequenced in a study of cytomegalovirus exposure and HLA in healthy donors. Primers for the PCR totalled 60 Vbeta and 13 Jbeta. Sequencing used immunoSEQ multiplex PCR; TCRdb keeps in-frame clones, though not all of them. The sample lists roughly 100,000 clones; roughly 70% were seen once. What was sequenced was PBMCs. Every receptor here comes from a male donor in good health and CMV-seropositive.

This chain connects TRBV7-2 to TRBJ2-7; 7 bases are shared with TRBD1. The V gene's germline CDR1 is SGHTA and CDR2 FQGNSA. The CDR3 spans 13 residues. J was trimmed by 3 bases and V by 5 bases; bases with no gene match: 4. In DNA form, the CDR3 reads TGTGCCAGCAGCCACCGGGACAGCTACGAGCAGTACTTC. Protein sequence: CASSHRDSYEQYF.

The gene calls are TRBV7-2 and TRBJ2-3, with 10 bases that match TRBD2. Germline assignment: CDR1 SGHTA and CDR2 FQGNSA. V dropped 1 base and J dropped 6; count of bases not matched to a gene: 7. This CDR3 spans 16 amino acids. CDR3 coding DNA: TGTGCCAGCAGCTTAGGCCCTAGCGGGAGCGGGGATACGCAGTATTTT. Encoded protein: CASSLGPSGSGDTQYF.

The chain links TRBV28 to TRBJ1-1; 9 bases map to TRBD1. CDR3 length: 12 amino acids. From germline, CDR1 is MDHEN and CDR2 SYDVKM. J was trimmed by 10 bases and V by 2 bases; bases with no gene match: 2. Here the CDR3 reads CASSLKTGGAFF. CDR3 DNA sequence: TGTGCCAGCAGTTTAAAGACAGGGGGAGCTTTCTTT.

The chain couples TRBV9 to TRBJ1-2, with D maybe TRBD1 (5 bases). This CDR3 region has 16 residues. Germline-derived CDR1 and CDR2 are SGDLS and YYNGEE. Trimming shortened V by 0 bases and J by 4 bases, and 16 bases separated the two germline ends. The CDR3 DNA follows: TGTGCCAGCAGCGTAGTGGGTGGCAGGGCTAGCTATGGCTACACCTTC. Translating it yields CASSVVGGRASYGYTF.

The rearrangement links TRBV19 to TRBJ1-5; 8 positions match TRBD1. Trimming took 5 bases from V and 8 from J; bases not matched to a gene: 5. The CDR3 runs to 13 residues. Germline V CDR1 and CDR2: LNHDA, SQIVND (reference sequence). The CDR3 sequence: CASSRDRFEPQHF. The DNA for the CDR3 is TGTGCCAGTAGTCGGGACAGGTTCGAGCCCCAGCATTTT.

V is TRBV28 and J is TRBJ1-1, with D perhaps TRBD1 (6 bases). Trimming stripped 8 bases from V and 4 bases from J, with 14 bases between. Germline loops: CDR1 MDHEN, CDR2 SYDVKM. CDR3 length: 13 amino acids. CDR3 residues: CASWDNQGTEAFF. The CDR3 DNA sequence: TGTGCCAGCTGGGACAATCAGGGCACTGAAGCTTTCTTT.

V usage is TRBV5-1 and J usage is TRBJ1-1, with 7 bases lining up with TRBD1. The trim removed 3 bases at V and 1 base at J, leaving 9 bases unmatched. Germline V lookup: CDR1 SGHRS, CDR2 YFSETQ. The CDR3 sequence is 16 residues long. CDR3: CASSSRGGQENTEAFF. In DNA form, the CDR3 reads TGCGCCAGCAGCTCTCGAGGCGGACAGGAGAACACTGAAGCTTTCTTT.